This entry describes one TCR beta chain. Sequenced by immunoSEQ multiplex PCR; TCRdb stores in-frame clones only, minus some. The sample carries 350,000 to 400,000 clones, 80% to 90% recorded once. There are 16 residues in the CDR3. Deletions cut 5 bases from V and 5 bases from J, with 21 bases between. The V gene's germline CDR1 is MNHEY and CDR2 SVGEGT. This record belongs to a study of blood T cell repertoires in COVID-19. The receptor was derived from a woman aged 25 to 39 with COVID-19, enrolled during active disease. Sample: peripheral blood. The genes are TRBV6-2 or TRBV6-3 and TRBJ1-1; tentative D call: TRBD1 (5 bases). This CDR3 is CASSQIWGGMWTEAFF. CDR3 in DNA: TGTGCCAGCAGTCAAATATGGGGGGGGATGTGGACTGAAGCTTTCTTT.